The clone carrying this TCR beta chain was recorded a few times. Its antigen remains unidentified. Per the germline V gene, CDR1 is SGHRS and CDR2 is YFSETQ. This CDR3 has 15 residues. Trimming cost V 5 bases and J 8 bases; bases outside gene matches: 10. The data belong to a study of cytomegalovirus exposure and HLA in healthy donors. Study-level points and caveats: A later analysis revealed that TCR association rates differed between HLA loci, peaking at DRB1 and bottoming out at HLA-C.

Amplification used 60 Vbeta primers and 13 Jbeta primers. Some clones are missing from TCRdb's copy, which holds only in-frame ones; the method was immunoSEQ multiplex PCR. This table has about 180,000 clones, about three quarters appearing once. The sequence came from a young man in good health and CMV-seronegative. The V call is TRBV5-1, the J call TRBJ2-1, with 10 bases matching TRBD2. Specimen: PBMCs. Here the CDR3 reads CASSFERGGQDEQFF. CDR3 nucleotide sequence: TGCGCCAGCAGTTTTGAGCGGGGGGGCCAAGATGAGCAGTTCTTC.